The clone carrying this T cell receptor beta chain showed up just a few times. The sample is drawn from a study of patients and donors after allogeneic stem cell transplantation. TCRdb independently ran MiXCR on the RT-PCR reads; one entry per CDR3 protein. The repertoire holds some 60,000 distinct CDR3 sequences, with about 14% as singletons. The CDR3 totals 16 residues. Trimming took 0 bases from V and 2 from J, leaving 15 bases between them. The germline V gene has CDR1 SGHRS and CDR2 YFSETQ. The specimen was blood, either unsorted or a sorted T cell fraction (not recorded which). The source is a human donor who was either an allogeneic HSCT recipient or a stem cell or donor lymphocyte infusion donor (not recorded which). It is not recorded whose cells these are; they may come from a transplant donor. This chain links TRBV5-1 with TRBJ2-7; no reliable D call. In nucleotides, the CDR3 is TGCGCCAGCAGCTTGGCGTGGGCTCCCCCGGCCTACGAGCAGTACTTC. It codes for CASSLAWAPPAYEQYF.